This T cell receptor (beta chain) was sequenced in a study of blood T cell repertoires in COVID-19. Study as a whole: The United States, Italy and Spain provided the acute and convalescent COVID-19 samples. Sample material is recorded as cDNA or gDNA derived from T cells, B-cell-depleted T cells, or PBMCs.

V lost 0 bases and J lost 3; bases outside the gene matches: 4. CDR3 length: 15 amino acids. The germline V gene has CDR1 SGHDT and CDR2 YYEEEE. In the authors' methods: Amplification with reference gene primers provided the estimates of nucleated cell counts. The table came from immunoSEQ multiplex PCR; TCRdb's copy has only in-frame clones and leaves some out. V, J and clone size are taken as reported in that table, and D and trimming were inferred from the DNA itself. The table lists 190,000 or so clones, 82% of them singletons. Material for sequencing was peripheral blood. The sequence was collected from a human donor with acute or convalescent COVID-19. The donor label of this sample is uncertain. The rearrangement links TRBV5-6 to TRBJ2-3; 7 bases agree with TRBD1. The CDR3 DNA reads as TGTGCCAGCAGCTTGGGGGTCAGGGGGACAGATACGCAGTATTTT. This sequence encodes CASSLGVRGTDTQYF.